Here is one TCR beta chain with its context. The entry originates in a study of blood T cell repertoires in COVID-19. Study-wide background: Samples came from the United States, Italy and Spain, spanning acute and convalescent COVID-19. PBMCs, B-cell-depleted T cells, or T cells were the source of the cDNA or gDNA that made up the material.

Original analysis: Nucleated cell number was recorded as an estimate derived from reference gene primer amplification. Assay: immunoSEQ multiplex PCR; the TCRdb copy retains only in-frame clones and omits some. The V and J calls and clone size were taken over from that table, and D and trimming were inferred from the DNA. The data hold roughly 180,000 clones, with roughly 81% observed a single time. Followed over time, Seattle patients had been enrolled while infection was active. The source is a woman between 40 and 55 years old with COVID-19, enrolled during active disease. Sequenced input: peripheral blood.

The CDR3 sequence is CASSPETGDNEQFF. The CDR3 DNA is TGTGCCAGCAGCCCCGAGACAGGGGACAATGAGCAGTTCTTC. This chain joins TRBV13 and TRBJ2-1; 8 nucleotides line up with TRBD1. The CDR3 loop spans 14 amino acids. After removal of 5 bases from V and 5 bases from J, the junction contained 5 bases not matched to a gene. Germline V gene sequence: CDR1 PRHDT, CDR2 FYEKMQ (reference sequence).